The 15 T cell receptor beta chains in this list originate from one sample, sequenced in a study of T cell changes during pregnancy in multiple sclerosis. Repertoires were generated with immunoSEQ multiplex PCR, while TCRdb's copy carries only in-frame clones and drops some. Of 50,000 or so clones listed, 80% to 95% are singletons. This sample comprised peripheral blood, obtained in the third trimester of pregnancy. Receptors originate from a female donor with multiple sclerosis, enrolled in a pregnancy study.

V is TRBV7-2 and J is TRBJ2-1, with TRBD1 identical over 8 bases. V dropped 4 bases and J dropped 10; count of bases not matched to a gene: 12. Per the germline V gene, CDR1 is SGHTA and CDR2 is FQGNSA. This CDR3 contains 15 residues. CDR3: CASSSDRDRLWEQFF. The CDR3 region has the DNA TGTGCCAGCAGCTCCGATCGGGACAGGCTGTGGGAGCAGTTCTTC.

The rearrangement links TRBV5-4 to TRBJ2-7; TRBD2 might be the D (5 bases). CDR3 length equals 16 residues. Germline CDR1 SGHNT, CDR2 YYREEE (reference sequence). Trimming pared 0 bases from V and 0 bases from J, leaving 13 bases between. CDR3 sequence reads: CASSLAEGSSSYEQYF. CDR3 DNA sequence: TGTGCCAGCAGCTTGGCCGAGGGATCGAGCTCCTACGAGCAGTACTTC.

The chain is built from TRBV19 and TRBJ2-4; D is possibly TRBD2 (6 bases). Germline loops: CDR1 LNHDA, CDR2 SQIVND (reference sequence). The CDR3 has 13 amino acids. Trimming cost V 3 bases and J 6 bases, with 9 bases left between them. The DNA for the CDR3 is TGTGCCAGTAGTATTGGGGACTTAAACATTCAGTACTTC. Residues: CASSIGDLNIQYF.

The genes are TRBV9 and TRBJ2-1; TRBD2 agrees at 8 bases. This CDR3 comprises 15 residues. The V segment lost 2 bases and the J segment 8 bases; nucleotides outside the gene matches: 9. Germline values: CDR1 SGDLS, CDR2 YYNGEE. The CDR3 loop is CASSVATGGPYEQFF. The CDR3, as DNA: TGTGCCAGCAGCGTTGCGACGGGAGGGCCTTATGAGCAGTTCTTC.

V is TRBV30 and J is TRBJ2-5; perhaps TRBD2 as D (6 bases). Germline CDR1 GTSNPN, CDR2 SVGIG (reference sequence). V was cut by 1 base and J by 4 bases, with 10 bases left in between. The CDR3 sequence is 13 residues long. The CDR3 is CAWSAGLIETQYF. CDR3 DNA: TGTGCCTGGAGTGCAGGACTAATAGAGACCCAGTACTTC.

The gene calls are TRBV30 and TRBJ1-4; weak D call: TRBD1 (6 bases). V gave up 3 bases and J gave up 6 bases, with 17 bases separating them. CDR1 and CDR2 (germline): GTSNPN, SVGIG (reference sequence). The CDR3 is made up of 15 amino acids. The CDR3 spells CAWRRRRRTDEKLFF. CDR3 DNA: TGTGCCTGGAGAAGGAGGAGACGGACAGATGAAAAACTGTTTTTT.

The chain has TRBV29-1 and TRBJ2-2, with 10 bases aligning to TRBD1. Germline assignment: CDR1 SQVTM and CDR2 ANQGSEA. The CDR3 is 15 amino acids. V shed 6 bases, J shed 5 bases, and the junction held 9 bases outside the gene matches. In nucleotides, the CDR3 is TGCAGCGTGAAGTCCCCGGGACAGGGGACCGGGGAGCTGTTTTTT. Its protein product is CSVKSPGQGTGELFF.

This clone has a single count. This chain joins TRBV11-3 and TRBJ1-4, with D unclear. Germline V lookup: CDR1 SGHNT, CDR2 YENEEA. This CDR3 has 15 residues. V was clipped by 5 bases and J by 0 bases, with 10 bases between them. The DNA of the CDR3 is TGTGCCAGCAGCCTATCAAGTGCAACTAATGAAAAACTGTTTTTT. Translating gives CASSLSSATNEKLFF.

This chain uses TRBV2 with TRBJ1-4; no definite D call. This CDR3 contains 16 residues. V lost 5 bases, J lost 8 bases, and 21 bases lay in between. The germline V gene encodes CDR1 SNHLY and CDR2 FYNNEI. CDR3 residues: CASSLRMGLSGEKLFF. The CDR3 DNA reads TGTGCCAGCAGTCTACGTATGGGTCTCTCCGGGGAAAAACTGTTTTTT. Full variable domain (outside the CDR3, taken from reference TRBV2 and TRBJ1-4): EPEVTQTPSHQVTQMGQEVILRCVPISNHLYFYWYRQILGQKVEFLVSFYNNEISEKSEIFDDQFSVERPDGSNFTLKIRSTKLEDSAMYFCASSLRMGLSGEKLFFGSGTQLSVL.

This clone was seen once. The chain combines TRBV6-5 with TRBJ2-1, with 11 bases matching TRBD2. The CDR3 loop spans 15 amino acids. V lost 6 bases and J lost 8; bases outside the gene matches: 9. The germline CDR1 and CDR2 sequences are MNHEY and SVGAGI. CDR3 in DNA: TGTGCCAGCAGCACCAAGGTAGCGGGAGGGTATGAGCAGTTCTTC. This gives the protein CASSTKVAGGYEQFF.

This clone was counted once. The chain's CDR3 is CASSPDSPTRETQYF. The CDR3 DNA reads as TGTGCCAGCAGCCCGGACAGCCCCACACGGGAGACCCAGTACTTC. The chain uses TRBV9 and TRBJ2-5; D might be TRBD1 (6 bases). V was cut by 4 bases and J by 5 bases, with 18 bases left in between. This CDR3 contains 15 residues. Germline CDR1 reads SGDLS; CDR2 reads YYNGEE.

The CDR3 loop is CASSPGTGSYEQYF. DNA for the CDR3: TGTGCCAGCAGCCCCGGGACAGGGTCCTACGAGCAGTACTTC. The gene calls are TRBV11-3 and TRBJ2-7, with TRBD1 matching over 9 bases. Trimming at V came to 5 bases and at J to 1 base, leaving 3 bases not matched to a gene. Germline V CDR1 and CDR2: SGHNT, YENEEA. The CDR3 spans 14 residues. Full variable domain (outside the CDR3, taken from reference TRBV11-3 and TRBJ2-7): EAGVVQSPRYKIIEKKQPVAFWCNPISGHNTLYWYLQNLGQGPELLIRYENEEAVDDSQLPKDRFSAERLKGVDSTLKIQPAELGDSAVYLCASSPGTGSYEQYFGPGTRLTVT.

The chain couples TRBV6-6 to TRBJ2-7, with TRBD1 matching 11 bases. Germline trimming cut 8 bases from V and 4 bases from J; bases unmatched to any gene: 4. The CDR3 spans 13 residues. Germline loops: CDR1 MNHNY, CDR2 SVGAGI (reference sequence). The CDR3 nucleotides read TGTGCCAGCCTGGACAGGGGGCGATACGAGCAGTACTTC. Residues: CASLDRGRYEQYF.

This clone was counted a few times. V gene TRBV28 combines with J gene TRBJ2-1; D is possibly TRBD1 (5 bases). This CDR3 is 18 amino acids long. The V gene's germline CDR1 is MDHEN and CDR2 SYDVKM. Trimming shortened V by 5 bases and J by 6 bases, and 26 bases separated the two germline ends. Here the CDR3 reads CASSPRHRTDKDSNEQFF. The CDR3 bases are TGTGCCAGCAGTCCCCGGCACAGGACGGATAAGGATAGCAATGAGCAGTTCTTC.

The chain joins TRBV13 to TRBJ2-7, with D possibly TRBD2 on 5 matching bases. In germline, CDR1 is PRHDT, CDR2 FYEKMQ (reference sequence). V lost 1 base and J 3 bases, leaving 25 bases between the germline ends. The CDR3 spans 19 residues. For the CDR3, the DNA is TGTGCCAGCAGCTTAGCCCCCTCGGTAGCGCTTTCCATCAACTACGAGCAGTACTTC. This translates into CASSLAPSVALSINYEQYF.